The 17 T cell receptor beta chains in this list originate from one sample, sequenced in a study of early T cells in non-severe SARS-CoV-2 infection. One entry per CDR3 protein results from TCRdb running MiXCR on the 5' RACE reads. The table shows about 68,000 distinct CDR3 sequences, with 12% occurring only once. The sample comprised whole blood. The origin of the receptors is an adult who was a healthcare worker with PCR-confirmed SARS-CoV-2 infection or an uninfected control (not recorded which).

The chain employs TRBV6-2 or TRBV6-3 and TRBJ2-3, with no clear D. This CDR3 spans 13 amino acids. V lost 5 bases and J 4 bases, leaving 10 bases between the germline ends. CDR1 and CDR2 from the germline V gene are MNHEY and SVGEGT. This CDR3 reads CASSNPPADTQYF. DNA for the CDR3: TGTGCCAGCAGTAACCCCCCCGCAGATACGCAGTATTTT.

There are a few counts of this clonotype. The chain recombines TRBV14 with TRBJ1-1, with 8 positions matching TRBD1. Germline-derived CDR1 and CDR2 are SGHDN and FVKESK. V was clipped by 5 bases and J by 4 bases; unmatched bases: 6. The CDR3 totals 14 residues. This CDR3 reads CASSSRGLFTEAFF. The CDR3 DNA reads TGTGCCAGCAGCTCCAGGGGGCTATTCACTGAAGCTTTCTTT.

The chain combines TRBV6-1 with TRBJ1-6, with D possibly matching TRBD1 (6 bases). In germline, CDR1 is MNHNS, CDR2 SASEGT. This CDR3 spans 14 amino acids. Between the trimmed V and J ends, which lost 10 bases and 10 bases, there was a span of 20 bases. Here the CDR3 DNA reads TGTGCCACCGTACAGGGTTCGTGGTACTCACCCCTCCACTTT. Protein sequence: CATVQGSWYSPLHF.

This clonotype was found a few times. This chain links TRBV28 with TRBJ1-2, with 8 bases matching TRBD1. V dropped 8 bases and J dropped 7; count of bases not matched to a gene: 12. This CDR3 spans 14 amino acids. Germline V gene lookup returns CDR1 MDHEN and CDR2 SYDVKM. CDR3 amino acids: CASLLDRATSGYTF. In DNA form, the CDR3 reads TGTGCCAGCCTTTTGGACAGGGCTACAAGTGGCTACACCTTC.

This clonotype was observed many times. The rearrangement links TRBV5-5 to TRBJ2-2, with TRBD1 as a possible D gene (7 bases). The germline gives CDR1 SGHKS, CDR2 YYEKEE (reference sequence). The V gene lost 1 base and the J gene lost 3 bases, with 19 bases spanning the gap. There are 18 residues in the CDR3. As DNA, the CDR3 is TGTGCCAGCAGCTTGTGGGGGGTGACAGGGCCCCACACCGGGGAGCTGTTTTTT. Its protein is CASSLWGVTGPHTGELFF. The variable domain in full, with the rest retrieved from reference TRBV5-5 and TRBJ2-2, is DAGVTQSPTHLIKTRGQQVTLRCSPISGHKSVSWYQQVLGQGPQFIFQYYEKEERGRGNFPDRFSARQFPNYSSELNVNALLLGDSALYLCASSLWGVTGPHTGELFFGEGSRLTVL.

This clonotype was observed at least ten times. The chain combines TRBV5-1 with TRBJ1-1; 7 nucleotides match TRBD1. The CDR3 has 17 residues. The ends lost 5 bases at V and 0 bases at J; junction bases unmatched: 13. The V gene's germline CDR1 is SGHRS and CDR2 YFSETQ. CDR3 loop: CASSWGTDYRMNTEAFF. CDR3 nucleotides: TGCGCCAGCAGTTGGGGGACAGATTATCGAATGAACACTGAAGCTTTCTTT.

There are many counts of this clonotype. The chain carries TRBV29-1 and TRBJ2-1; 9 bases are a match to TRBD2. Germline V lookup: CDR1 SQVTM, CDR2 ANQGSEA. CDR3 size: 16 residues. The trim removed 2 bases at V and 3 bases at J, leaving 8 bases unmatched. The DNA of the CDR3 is TGCAGCGTTGAACCACAGCGGGGGGTCTTCTACAATGAGCAGTTCTTC. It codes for CSVEPQRGVFYNEQFF.

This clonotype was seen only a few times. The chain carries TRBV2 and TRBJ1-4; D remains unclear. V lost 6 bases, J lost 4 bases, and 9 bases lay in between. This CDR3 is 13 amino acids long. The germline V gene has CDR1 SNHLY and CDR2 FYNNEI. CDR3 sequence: CASSPTGNEKLFF. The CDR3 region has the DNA TGTGCCAGCAGCCCGACGGGTAATGAAAAACTGTTTTTT.

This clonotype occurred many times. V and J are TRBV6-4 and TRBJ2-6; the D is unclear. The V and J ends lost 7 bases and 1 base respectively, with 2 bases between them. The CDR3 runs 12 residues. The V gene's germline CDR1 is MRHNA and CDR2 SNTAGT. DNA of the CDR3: TGTGCCAGCATTTCTGGGGCCAACGTCCTGACTTTC. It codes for CASISGANVLTF.

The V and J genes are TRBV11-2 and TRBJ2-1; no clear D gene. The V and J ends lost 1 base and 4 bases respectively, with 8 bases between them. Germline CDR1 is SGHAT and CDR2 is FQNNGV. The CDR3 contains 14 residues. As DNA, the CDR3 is TGTGCCAGCAGCTTAGGAGGCCATTACAATGAGCAGTTCTTC. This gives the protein CASSLGGHYNEQFF.

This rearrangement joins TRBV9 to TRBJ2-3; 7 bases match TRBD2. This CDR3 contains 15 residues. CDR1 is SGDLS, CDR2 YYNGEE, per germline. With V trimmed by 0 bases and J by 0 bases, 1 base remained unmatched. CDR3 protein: CASSVERGSTDTQYF. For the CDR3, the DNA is TGTGCCAGCAGCGTAGAGCGGGGCAGCACAGATACGCAGTATTTT.

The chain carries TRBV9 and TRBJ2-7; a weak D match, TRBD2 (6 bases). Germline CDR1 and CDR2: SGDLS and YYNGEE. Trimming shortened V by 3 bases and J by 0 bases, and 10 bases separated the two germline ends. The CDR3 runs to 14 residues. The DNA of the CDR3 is TGTGCCAGCAGCGACGCTAGCGCCTCCTACGAGCAGTACTTC. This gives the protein CASSDASASYEQYF.

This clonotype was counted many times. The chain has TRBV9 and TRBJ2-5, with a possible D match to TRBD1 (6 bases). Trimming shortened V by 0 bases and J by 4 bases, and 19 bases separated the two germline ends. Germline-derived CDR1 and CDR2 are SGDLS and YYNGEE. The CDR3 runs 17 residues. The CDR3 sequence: CASSVDGATGLGETQYF. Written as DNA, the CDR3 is TGTGCCAGCAGCGTAGACGGTGCGACAGGCTTGGGAGAGACCCAGTACTTC.

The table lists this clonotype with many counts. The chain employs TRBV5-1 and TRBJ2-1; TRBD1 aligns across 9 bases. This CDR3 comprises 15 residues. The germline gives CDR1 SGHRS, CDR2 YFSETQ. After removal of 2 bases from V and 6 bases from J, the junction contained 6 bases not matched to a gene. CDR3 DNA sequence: TGCGCCAGCAGCTTATGGGACAGGGTCATCAATGAGCAGTTCTTC. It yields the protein CASSLWDRVINEQFF.

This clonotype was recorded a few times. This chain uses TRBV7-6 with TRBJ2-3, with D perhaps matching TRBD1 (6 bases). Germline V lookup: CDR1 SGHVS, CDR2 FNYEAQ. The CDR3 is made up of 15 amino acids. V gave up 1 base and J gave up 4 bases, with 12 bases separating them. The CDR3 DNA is TGTGCCAGCAGCTTAGGGACAGACCCCTCAGATACGCAGTATTTT. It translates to CASSLGTDPSDTQYF. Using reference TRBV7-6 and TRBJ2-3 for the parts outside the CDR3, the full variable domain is GAGVSQSPRYKVTKRGQDVALRCDPISGHVSLYWYRQALGQGPEFLTYFNYEAQQDKSGLPNDRFSAERPEGSISTLTIQRTEQRDSAMYRCASSLGTDPSDTQYFGPGTRLTVL.

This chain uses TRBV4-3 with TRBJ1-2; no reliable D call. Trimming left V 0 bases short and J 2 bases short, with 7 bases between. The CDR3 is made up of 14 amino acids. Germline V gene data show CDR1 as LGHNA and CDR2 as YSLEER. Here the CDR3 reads CASSQDNRNYGYTF. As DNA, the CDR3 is TGCGCCAGCAGCCAAGACAACAGAAACTATGGCTACACCTTC.

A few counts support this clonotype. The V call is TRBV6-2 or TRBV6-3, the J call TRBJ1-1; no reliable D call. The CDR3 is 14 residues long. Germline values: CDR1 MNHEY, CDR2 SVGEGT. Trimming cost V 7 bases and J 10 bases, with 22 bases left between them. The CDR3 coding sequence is TGTGCCAGCAACAATAACATTGTGGTATGGAGAGCTTTCTTT. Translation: CASNNNIVVWRAFF.